This T cell receptor (beta chain) was identified during a study of T cells in Graves' hyperthyroidism and ophthalmopathy. The study, taken as a whole, reports: In blood, most of the thyroid clonotypes expanded above 0.001 were also present.

TCR beta CDR3 region amplification was performed from RNA transcripts. The TCR CDR3 was amplified in a first-round RT-PCR using the HTBI primer set. One entry per CDR3 protein results from TCRdb running MiXCR on the multiplex PCR reads. Altogether some 300,000 distinct CDR3 sequences are present, about an eighth being singletons, with the ten largest covering 7.5% to 8%. This clonotype was seen many times. No antigen is known for it. The germline V and J ends were trimmed by 5 bases and 4 bases, with 15 bases remaining between them. From germline, CDR1 is MNHNS and CDR2 SASEGT. This CDR3 region has 15 residues.

The clonotype was recovered from a woman aged 25 to 39 with Graves' hyperthyroidism that later progressed to Graves' ophthalmopathy. The chain uses TRBV6-1 and TRBJ2-1; tentatively, D is TRBD1 (6 bases). Material for sequencing was blood. The CDR3 sequence: CASSTSGARYNEQFF. In nucleotides, the CDR3 is TGTGCCAGCAGTACCTCAGGGGCGCGTTACAATGAGCAGTTCTTC.